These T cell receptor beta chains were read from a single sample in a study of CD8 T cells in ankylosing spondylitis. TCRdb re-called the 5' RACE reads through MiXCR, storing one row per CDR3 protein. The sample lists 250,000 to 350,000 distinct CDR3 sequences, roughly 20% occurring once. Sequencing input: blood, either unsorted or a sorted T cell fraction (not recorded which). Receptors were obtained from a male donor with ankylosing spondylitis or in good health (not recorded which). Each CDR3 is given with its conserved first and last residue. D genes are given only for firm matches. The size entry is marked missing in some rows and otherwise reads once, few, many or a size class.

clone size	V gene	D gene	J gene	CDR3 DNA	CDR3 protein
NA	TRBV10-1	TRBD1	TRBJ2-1	TGCGCCAGCAGTTTTGACAGGGGGCATGAGCAGTTCTTC	CASSFDRGHEQFF
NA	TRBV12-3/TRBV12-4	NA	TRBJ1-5	TGTGCCAGCAGTGCGGGGGGCGCAGTTCAGCCCCAGCATTTT	CASSAGGAVQPQHF
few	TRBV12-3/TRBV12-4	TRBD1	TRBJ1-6	TGTGCCAGCAGAAAGGGACAGGTCGATTCACCCCTCCACTTT	CASRKGQVDSPLHF
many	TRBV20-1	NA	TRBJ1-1	TGCAGTGCTAGGGCAGGGTCGGAATTAATGAACACTGAAGCTTTCTTT	CSARAGSELMNTEAFF
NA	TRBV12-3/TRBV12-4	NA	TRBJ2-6	TGTGCCAGCAGATTCTCTGGGGCCAACGTCCTGACTTTC	CASRFSGANVLTF
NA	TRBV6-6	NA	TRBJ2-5	TGTGCCAGCAGTTACTCAGGGGGGGAGACCCAGTACTTC	CASSYSGGETQYF
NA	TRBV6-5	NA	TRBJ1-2	TGTGCCAGCAGTTACATCAGCAGGGGAGATACTAACTATGGCTACACCTTC	CASSYISRGDTNYGYTF
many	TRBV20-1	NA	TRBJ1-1	TGCAGTGCTAGAGAGGACACTGAAGCTTTCTTT	CSAREDTEAFF
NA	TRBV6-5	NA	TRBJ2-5	TGTGCCAGCAGTTGGGCCAGGGGACGAGAGACCCAGTACTTC	CASSWARGRETQYF
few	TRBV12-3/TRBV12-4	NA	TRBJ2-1	TGTGCCAGCAGTTTAGCCGCCCGAGGACTGTCCCATGAGCAGTTCTTC	CASSLAARGLSHEQFF
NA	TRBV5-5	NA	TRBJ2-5	TGTGCCAGCAGCTTAAGGACCCTACAAGAGACCCAGTACTTC	CASSLRTLQETQYF
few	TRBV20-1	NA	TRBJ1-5	TGCAGTGCTAGAGCAGGGCCGGGTCAGCCCCAGCATTTT	CSARAGPGQPQHF
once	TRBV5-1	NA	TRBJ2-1	TGCGCCAGCGGCTTCTCGTCGGCAGCTAATGAGCAGTTCTTC	CASGFSSAANEQFF
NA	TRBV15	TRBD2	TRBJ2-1	TGTTCCACCAGCAGTCCCTCCACAAACTTAGCGGGAGATCCCTACAATGAGCAGTTCTTC	CSTSSPSTNLAGDPYNEQFF
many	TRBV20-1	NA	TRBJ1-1	TGCAGTGCTCTGCAGGAGATGAACACTGAAGCTTTCTTT	CSALQEMNTEAFF
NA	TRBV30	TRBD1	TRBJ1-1	TGTGCCTATCGACAGGGGAACACTGAAGCTTTCTTT	CAYRQGNTEAFF
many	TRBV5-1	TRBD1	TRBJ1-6	TGCGCCAGCAGCCTGGGACAGGATAATTCACCCCTCCACTTT	CASSLGQDNSPLHF
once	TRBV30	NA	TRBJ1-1	TGTGCCTGGAGTGGACAGAATAATCAAGAGGCTTTCTTT	CAWSGQNNQEAFF
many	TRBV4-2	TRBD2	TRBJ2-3	TGTGCCAGCAGCCAAGGGGGGGGGACTAGCGGGCTTAGTACAGATACGCAGTATTTT	CASSQGGGTSGLSTDTQYF
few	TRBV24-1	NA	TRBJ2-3	TGTGCCACCAGTGATTTGATGAAGGGCACAGATACGCAGTATTTT	CATSDLMKGTDTQYF
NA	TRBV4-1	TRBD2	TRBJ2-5	TGCGCCAGCAGCCAAGGCGGAGGACTAGGGCCCGAGAGGACCCAGTACTTC	CASSQGGGLGPERTQYF
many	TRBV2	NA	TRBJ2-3	TGTGCCAGCAGTGTGGTCCCCGAGAAGGGAGATACGCAGTATTTT	CASSVVPEKGDTQYF
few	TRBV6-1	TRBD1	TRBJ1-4	TGTGCCAGCAACCTCCGACCGGGACAGGGTGGCGAAAAACTGTTTTTT	CASNLRPGQGGEKLFF
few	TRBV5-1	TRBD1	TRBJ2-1	TGCGCCAGCAGCCGGGGACAGGAGTACAATGAGCAGTTCTTC	CASSRGQEYNEQFF